Listed here are 19 T cell receptor beta chains from one sample, sequenced in a study of control samples from healthy donors and cancer patients. Sequenced by immunoSEQ multiplex PCR; TCRdb stores in-frame clones only, minus some. The sample lists just over 150,000 clones; 70% to 90% were seen once. The sample taken for sequencing was blood. Source of these receptors: a man aged 25 to 45 in good health.

This clone was picked up one time. The rearrangement joins TRBV28 to TRBJ2-7, with 9 nucleotides matching TRBD2. With V trimmed by 2 bases and J by 4 bases, 12 bases remained unmatched. The CDR3 is 17 amino acids. The germline V gene has CDR1 MDHEN and CDR2 SYDVKM. CDR3 sequence reads: CASSLPWLAGYRYEQYF. The CDR3 bases are TGTGCCAGCAGTTTACCCTGGCTAGCGGGATACCGATACGAGCAGTACTTC.

The rearrangement uses TRBV2 and TRBJ1-5, with D unresolved. Trimming pared 4 bases from V and 7 bases from J, leaving 17 bases between. There are 15 residues in the CDR3. In germline, CDR1 is SNHLY, CDR2 FYNNEI. CDR3 protein: CASSGVGGNWQPQHF. The CDR3 nucleotides are TGTGCCAGCAGTGGGGTGGGAGGGAATTGGCAGCCCCAGCATTTT.

This clone was recorded once. This chain connects TRBV5-1 to TRBJ2-3, with 9 bases matching TRBD2. Germline V gene lookup returns CDR1 SGHRS and CDR2 YFSETQ. V lost 4 bases, J lost 0 bases, and 3 bases stayed unmatched. The CDR3 is made up of 15 amino acids. In DNA, the CDR3 is TGCGCCAGCAGCCATGGACTAGCGAGCACAGATACGCAGTATTTT. Translating it yields CASSHGLASTDTQYF.

The V gene is TRBV20-1, the J gene TRBJ1-5; D unresolved. V lost 3 bases and J 6 bases, leaving 9 bases between the germline ends. The CDR3 loop spans 12 amino acids. Germline V lookup: CDR1 DFQATT, CDR2 SNEGSKA (reference sequence). CDR3 region: CSASNPSQPQHF. DNA for the CDR3: TGCAGTGCTAGTAACCCTAGTCAGCCCCAGCATTTT.

A single count supports this clone. The chain links TRBV19 to TRBJ2-3; D not resolved. This CDR3 spans 13 amino acids. Between the trimmed V and J ends, which lost 1 base and 1 base, there was a span of 3 bases. Germline loops: CDR1 LNHDA, CDR2 SQIVND (reference sequence). CDR3 sequence: CASSIAGTDTQYF. The CDR3 nucleotides read TGTGCCAGTAGTATAGCTGGCACAGATACGCAGTATTTT.

The chain combines TRBV9 with TRBJ2-7, with D perhaps matching TRBD1 (6 bases). The CDR3 length is 14 residues. V lost 4 bases, J lost 1 base, and 12 bases lay in between. Germline loops: CDR1 SGDLS, CDR2 YYNGEE. The chain's CDR3 is CASSLGQLSYEQYF. The DNA for the CDR3 is TGTGCCAGCAGCCTGGGACAATTATCCTACGAGCAGTACTTC.

The chain links TRBV24-1 to TRBJ2-3, with TRBD2 matching 12 bases. Germline V gives CDR1 KGHDR, CDR2 SFDVKD. Trimming removed 4 bases from V and 6 bases from J; junction bases left unmatched: 16. CDR3 length equals 19 residues. The CDR3 loop is CATSDLNPATSGGGDTQYF. The CDR3, as DNA: TGTGCCACCAGTGACCTTAACCCCGCGACTAGCGGGGGCGGGGATACGCAGTATTTT.

V is TRBV4-1 and J is TRBJ1-1; no clear D gene. From germline, CDR1 is MGHRA and CDR2 YSYEKL. This CDR3 contains 16 residues. V was shortened by 4 bases and J by 1 base, with 16 bases between the two germline ends. The CDR3 DNA sequence: TGCGCCAGCAGCCCCTCACCAACGGTACCGAACACTGAAGCTTTCTTT. This encodes CASSPSPTVPNTEAFF.

This clone was seen only once. The chain uses TRBV2 and TRBJ2-4; 7 bases map to TRBD1. This CDR3 has 14 residues. The germline V gene has CDR1 SNHLY and CDR2 FYNNEI. V lost 6 bases, J lost 1 base, and 3 bases stayed unmatched. CDR3 sequence: CASRQQGAKNIQYF. DNA for the CDR3: TGTGCCAGCAGACAACAGGGGGCCAAAAACATTCAGTACTTC.

In regard to this clone: Other nucleotide sequences in the sample specify the same CDR3. The rearrangement links TRBV6-5 to TRBJ1-1; no definite D call. Trimming pared 0 bases from V and 2 bases from J, leaving 10 bases between. Germline loops: CDR1 MNHEY, CDR2 SVGAGI. The CDR3 is made up of 15 amino acids. This CDR3 is CASSYSPGRNTEAFF. The CDR3 nucleotides are TGTGCCAGCAGTTACTCGCCCGGCAGAAACACTGAAGCTTTCTTT.

The chain uses TRBV7-2 and TRBJ2-1, with D uncertain. CDR3 length: 13 residues. The germline CDR1 and CDR2 sequences are SGHTA and FQGNSA. The V end was cut by 4 bases, the J end by 2 bases, with 6 bases between. The CDR3 nucleotides read TGTGCCAGCAGCTCCCAGACCTACAATGAGCAGTTCTTC. Translated, it gives CASSSQTYNEQFF.

This chain connects TRBV5-1 to TRBJ2-5; D might be TRBD1 (5 bases). The CDR3 has 14 residues. Germline CDR1 and CDR2: SGHRS and YFSETQ. V was clipped by 2 bases and J by 4 bases, with 12 bases between them. The CDR3 protein is CASSFGQGTETQYF. The CDR3 bases are TGCGCCAGCAGCTTCGGGCAGGGCACAGAGACCCAGTACTTC. The full variable domain, its missing parts supplied by reference TRBV5-1 and TRBJ2-5, is KAGVTQTPRYLIKTRGQQVTLSCSPISGHRSVSWYQQTPGQGLQFLFEYFSETQRNKGNFPGRFSGRQFSNSRSEMNVSTLELGDSALYLCASSFGQGTETQYFGPGTRLLVL.

The chain links TRBV9 to TRBJ1-2; TRBD1 is a possible D gene (6 bases). Germline V gene lookup returns CDR1 SGDLS and CDR2 YYNGEE. This CDR3 has 13 residues. The V and J ends lost 1 base and 3 bases respectively, with 7 bases between them. CDR3: CASSVSGDYGYTF. CDR3 DNA: TGTGCCAGCAGCGTATCAGGGGACTATGGCTACACCTTC.

V usage is TRBV5-5 and J usage is TRBJ1-1; D remains ambiguous. The CDR3 consists of 12 residues. Germline lookup yields CDR1 SGHKS and CDR2 YYEKEE (reference sequence). Between the trimmed V and J ends, which lost 6 bases and 6 bases, there was a span of 12 bases. DNA of the CDR3: TGTGCCAGCACCCGATTCGAGTCTGAAGCTTTCTTT. It translates to CASTRFESEAFF.

V gene TRBV18 combines with J gene TRBJ2-5; 12 nucleotides align to TRBD2. CDR3 length equals 17 residues. CDR1 is KGHSH, CDR2 LQKENI, per germline. The V and J ends lost 4 bases and 5 bases, in that order; junction bases with no gene match: 11. Here the CDR3 reads CASSRTPSGRAAETQYF. The CDR3 coding sequence is TGTGCCAGCTCACGGACGCCTAGCGGGAGGGCCGCGGAGACCCAGTACTTC.

The chain is built from TRBV19 and TRBJ1-6; 10 bases line up with TRBD1. The V and J ends lost 5 bases and 7 bases, in that order; junction bases with no gene match: 2. The germline CDR1 and CDR2 sequences are LNHDA and SQIVND (reference sequence). This CDR3 contains 14 residues. The CDR3 protein is CASSSDRGNSPLHF. The CDR3 DNA sequence: TGTGCCAGTAGTTCGGACAGGGGGAATTCACCCCTCCACTTT.

The chain links TRBV21-1 to TRBJ1-5. TRBV21-1 corresponds to a pseudogene. The CDR3 is 13 amino acids. The CDR3: CASSRGLWPPQHF. CDR3 sequence (DNA): TGTGCCAGCAGCAGGGGGTTGTGGCCTCCCCAGCATTTT.

This clone was counted between two and nine times. The V gene is TRBV6-1, the J gene TRBJ2-7; D ambiguous. The CDR3 runs 14 residues. V was trimmed by 2 bases and J by 7 bases, leaving 15 bases between them. Germline values: CDR1 MNHNS, CDR2 SASEGT. The CDR3 sequence: CASSEWAYKGEQYF. For the CDR3, the DNA is TGTGCCAGCAGTGAATGGGCCTATAAAGGGGAGCAGTACTTC.

The sample holds a few counts of this clone. This rearrangement joins TRBV19 to TRBJ1-2; TRBD1 is a possible D gene (5 bases). The CDR3 is made up of 14 amino acids. V was cut by 4 bases and J by 6 bases, with 15 bases left in between. Germline CDR1 LNHDA, CDR2 SQIVND (reference sequence). CDR3: CASSTRDRYNGYTF. CDR3 DNA sequence: TGTGCCAGTAGTACCCGGGACCGATATAATGGCTACACCTTC.